A selection of T cell receptor beta chains follows, all from one sample in a study of T cells after yellow fever vaccination. TCRdb analysed the 5' RACE reads with MiXCR anew, one entry per CDR3 protein. Seen here are 500,000 to 700,000 distinct CDR3 sequences, approximately 21% observed once, and the top ten hold 13% to 15%. Sample: PBMCs, taken 15 days after the yellow fever booster vaccination. These receptors were taken from a man aged 25 to 45 who received the YFV17D yellow fever vaccine. Both conserved end residues are part of each CDR3. Fields, in order: V gene, clone size, D gene, J gene, CDR3 DNA, CDR3 protein. The D gene is left open where the match is weak. A clone size is listed for some rows: how often the clone was seen (once, few, many), or a class if it is expanded.

TRBV7-2	once	TRBD2	TRBJ2-1	TGTGCCAGCAGCGACCGGACTAGCGGGGGTTACAATGAGCAGTTCTTC	CASSDRTSGGYNEQFF
TRBV12-3/TRBV12-4	.	.	TRBJ1-5	TGTGCCAGCAGAGGACCGATCAATCAGCCCCAGCATTTT	CASRGPINQPQHF
TRBV29-1	few	TRBD2	TRBJ2-3	TGCAGCGTTGTCCTAAGCGGGAGTGATACGCAGTATTTT	CSVVLSGSDTQYF
TRBV20-1	few	TRBD1	TRBJ2-7	TGCAGTGCTAGAGATCCCCTTGGCAGGGGGAGCTCCTACGAGCAGTACTTC	CSARDPLGRGSSYEQYF
TRBV5-1	.	TRBD2	TRBJ2-1	TGCGCCAGCATGGTAGGCGGGGGGCACTCCTACAATGAGCAGTTCTTC	CASMVGGGHSYNEQFF
TRBV4-3	.	.	TRBJ2-1	TGCGCCAGCAGCCAAGATAGGAGGGTGAGCACAACGGAGCAGTTCTTC	CASSQDRRVSTTEQFF
TRBV7-2	.	.	TRBJ2-7	TGTGCCAGCAGCTTGAGAGGGACCTACGAGCAGTACTTC	CASSLRGTYEQYF
TRBV20-1	.	TRBD2	TRBJ2-1	TGCAGTGCTAGCCGCGGGACTAGCGGGGGGGATGAGCAGTTCTTC	CSASRGTSGGDEQFF
TRBV12-3/TRBV12-4	many	.	TRBJ2-7	TGTGCCAGCGGCCTGGGCTACTCCTACGAGCAGTACTTC	CASGLGYSYEQYF
TRBV5-1	.	TRBD2	TRBJ2-3	TGCGCCAGCAGCTCAGGGAGGGTCCCAGATACGCAGTATTTT	CASSSGRVPDTQYF
TRBV5-1	.	.	TRBJ2-5	TGCGCCAGCAGCTTACTAGGGGAGGCAGAGACCCAGTACTTC	CASSLLGEAETQYF